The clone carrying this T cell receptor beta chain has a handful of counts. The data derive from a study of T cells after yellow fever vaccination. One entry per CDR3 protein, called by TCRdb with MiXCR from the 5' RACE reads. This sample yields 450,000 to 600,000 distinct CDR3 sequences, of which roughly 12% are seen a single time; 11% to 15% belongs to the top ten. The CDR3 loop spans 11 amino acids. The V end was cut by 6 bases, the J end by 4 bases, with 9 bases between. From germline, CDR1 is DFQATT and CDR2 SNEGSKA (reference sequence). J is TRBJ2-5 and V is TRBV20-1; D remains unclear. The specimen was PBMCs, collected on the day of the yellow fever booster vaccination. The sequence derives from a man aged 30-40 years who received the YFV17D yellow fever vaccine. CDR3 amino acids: CSAIFRETQYF. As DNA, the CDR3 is TGCAGTGCCATCTTTCGAGAGACCCAGTACTTC.